The 21 T cell receptor beta chains given below trace back to one sample, sequenced in a study of shared clonotypes between healthy human individuals. The assay was immunoSEQ multiplex PCR, and TCRdb's table has in-frame clones only and misses some. The repertoire has millions of clones, roughly 95% of them found once; the top ten carry roughly 0.13%. The sample comprised naive CD4+ T cells sorted from blood. Noted subset: CD45RA+ positively selected. Receptor source: a man younger than 35 in good health.

The gene calls are TRBV7-9 and TRBJ2-3; TRBD2 is a possible D gene (5 bases). The CDR3 is made up of 14 amino acids. Trimming took off 1 base at V and 6 bases at J, with 11 bases between the two ends. CDR1 SEHNR and CDR2 FQNEAQ come from the germline V gene (reference sequence). The CDR3 reads CASSLVGEKDTQYF. The CDR3, as DNA: TGTGCCAGCAGCTTAGTGGGAGAGAAGGATACGCAGTATTTT.

This chain links TRBV5-1 with TRBJ1-1; perhaps TRBD1 as D (5 bases). Between the trimmed V and J ends, which lost 5 bases and 6 bases, there was a span of 17 bases. Germline CDR1 and CDR2: SGHRS and YFSETQ. The CDR3 spans 14 residues. CDR3 in amino acids: CASRRTTKGPEAFF. The CDR3 DNA reads TGCGCCAGCAGGAGGACAACCAAGGGCCCTGAAGCTTTCTTT.

The rearrangement links TRBV5-1 to TRBJ2-7; 8 positions match TRBD2. After removal of 7 bases from V and 0 bases from J, the junction contained 6 bases not matched to a gene. The CDR3 runs 14 residues. Germline assignment: CDR1 SGHRS and CDR2 YFSETQ. The DNA of the CDR3 is TGCGCCAGCGGTACTAGCGGAGCCTCCTACGAGCAGTACTTC. This gives the protein CASGTSGASYEQYF. The full variable domain, with the rest looked up from reference TRBV5-1 and TRBJ2-7, is KAGVTQTPRYLIKTRGQQVTLSCSPISGHRSVSWYQQTPGQGLQFLFEYFSETQRNKGNFPGRFSGRQFSNSRSEMNVSTLELGDSALYLCASGTSGASYEQYFGPGTRLTVT.

The chain links TRBV6-1 to TRBJ1-4, with TRBD1 matching over 7 bases. V trimming: 6 bases; J trimming: 8 bases; junction bases outside the gene matches: 12. The germline V gene encodes CDR1 MNHNS and CDR2 SASEGT. This CDR3 comprises 15 residues. The CDR3 loop reads CASRPGRGREEKLFF. CDR3 bases: TGTGCCAGCAGGCCGGGGAGGGGGCGGGAGGAAAAACTGTTTTTT.

The gene calls are TRBV5-1 and TRBJ1-2; 7 nucleotides agree with TRBD1. Trimming removed 4 bases from V and 1 base from J; junction bases left unmatched: 16. Germline CDR1 and CDR2: SGHRS and YFSETQ. The CDR3 sequence is 18 residues long. For the CDR3, the DNA is TGCGCCAGCAGCCCAGCAGGGGGTAGGGAGGGTAGTAACTATGGCTACACCTTC. This encodes CASSPAGGREGSNYGYTF.

Details on this clone: This sample includes further DNA sequences coding for the same CDR3. The J gene is TRBJ2-1, the V gene TRBV5-1; 8 nucleotides line up with TRBD2. CDR3 length: 15 residues. The junction had 3 bases not matched to a gene; V was cut back by 0 bases and J by 4 bases. Per germline, CDR1 SGHRS and CDR2 YFSETQ. CDR3 coding DNA: TGCGCCAGCAGCTTGGTACTAGCGGAGTACAATGAGCAGTTCTTC. Amino acids: CASSLVLAEYNEQFF.

This chain connects TRBV28 to TRBJ1-5; 7 nucleotides agree with TRBD1. Germline CDR1 is MDHEN and CDR2 is SYDVKM. CDR3 length equals 13 residues. J gave up 4 bases and V 6 bases, and 3 bases lay outside the gene matches. DNA for the CDR3: TGTGCCAGCAGGGACAGGCTTAATCAGCCCCAGCATTTT. This codes for CASRDRLNQPQHF.

The chain recombines TRBV4-1 with TRBJ2-7, with D tentatively TRBD2 (5 bases). With 0 bases removed from V and 7 bases from J, the gap between germline ends came to 19 bases. The length of the CDR3 is 16 residues. Germline assignment: CDR1 MGHRA and CDR2 YSYEKL. The CDR3 sequence is CASSQDRTGKLKEQYF. The DNA of the CDR3 is TGCGCCAGCAGCCAAGATAGGACGGGGAAATTGAAGGAGCAGTACTTC.

The chain recombines TRBV29-1 with TRBJ2-7, with TRBD1 matching 7 bases. After removal of 2 bases from V and 5 bases from J, the junction contained 3 bases not matched to a gene. Germline V CDR1 and CDR2: SQVTM, ANQGSEA. CDR3 length: 12 residues. The CDR3 sequence: CSVEKGQNEQYF. The CDR3, as DNA: TGCAGCGTTGAAAAGGGACAGAACGAGCAGTACTTC.

The J gene is TRBJ1-5, the V gene TRBV6-6, with no clear D. CDR1 is MNHNY, CDR2 SVGAGI, per germline (reference sequence). The CDR3 is 12 residues long. Trimming took 9 bases from V and 6 from J, leaving 12 bases between them. In nucleotides, the CDR3 is TGTGCCAGTCACGAGGGAACTCAGCCCCAGCATTTT. Translation: CASHEGTQPQHF.

The rearrangement links TRBV10-3 to TRBJ2-5, with D perhaps matching TRBD2 (5 bases). The closer fit of TRBJ2-7 to the DNA end suggests the J call may be wrong. The length of the CDR3 is 12 residues. Germline CDR1 and CDR2: ENHRY and SYGVKD. The CDR3 protein is CAISRGSYEQYF. CDR3 DNA sequence: TGTGCCATCAGCCGGGGTTCCTACGAGCAGTACTTC.

This clone was picked up one time. The V gene is TRBV14, the J gene TRBJ2-5; 7 bases map to TRBD1. J gave up 5 bases and V 5 bases, and 5 bases lay outside the gene matches. The CDR3 loop spans 13 amino acids. CDR1 is SGHDN, CDR2 FVKESK, per germline. Here the CDR3 reads CASSSRGPETQYF. CDR3 DNA sequence: TGTGCCAGCAGCTCTAGGGGGCCCGAGACCCAGTACTTC.

This clone was counted once. The chain combines TRBV7-9 with TRBJ1-2, with D uncertain. The CDR3 totals 12 residues. CDR1 and CDR2 (germline): SEHNR, FQNEAQ (reference sequence). V lost 7 bases and J lost 6, with 12 bases in between. DNA for the CDR3: TGTGCCAGCACCCGGGAGGAGAATGGCTACACCTTC. This sequence encodes CASTREENGYTF.

The chain links TRBV10-3 to TRBJ2-5; D perhaps matches TRBD2 (6 bases). Germline CDR1 and CDR2: ENHRY and SYGVKD. V was shortened by 10 bases and J by 4 bases, with 13 bases between the two germline ends. The CDR3 length is 12 residues. CDR3 in amino acids: CATRTNPETQYF. The CDR3 bases are TGTGCCACCCGGACTAATCCAGAGACCCAGTACTTC.

The chain has TRBV5-6 and TRBJ1-1; the D is unclear. The CDR3 extends over 12 amino acids. From germline, CDR1 is SGHDT and CDR2 YYEEEE. V shed 9 bases and J shed 0 bases, with 9 bases lying between them. CDR3 nucleotide sequence: TGTGCCACTACACACATGAACACTGAAGCTTTCTTT. Translated, it gives CATTHMNTEAFF.

The gene calls are TRBV19 and TRBJ2-7; either TRBD1 or TRBD2 may fit D (5 bases each). In germline, CDR1 is LNHDA, CDR2 SQIVND (reference sequence). Trimming left V 3 bases short and J 0 bases short, with 15 bases between. The CDR3 runs to 16 residues. The CDR3 protein is CASSITPGRSSYEQYF. CDR3 coding DNA: TGTGCCAGTAGTATTACACCGGGACGGAGCTCCTACGAGCAGTACTTC.

Ten or more counts support this clone. The sample carries other DNA sequences with the same CDR3. This chain links TRBV6-5 with TRBJ1-2; TRBD1 matches at 9 bases. Looked up from germline, CDR1 is MNHEY and CDR2 is SVGAGI. V shed 6 bases, J shed 4 bases, and the junction held 3 bases outside the gene matches. The CDR3 is 13 residues long. The DNA of the CDR3 is TGTGCCAGCAGGCCGACAGGGGGCTATGGCTACACCTTC. The encoded protein is CASRPTGGYGYTF.

Of note for this clone: The same CDR3 also results from other DNA sequences found in this sample. J is TRBJ1-2 and V is TRBV7-9, with D hard to call. CDR3 size: 13 residues. Germline CDR1 and CDR2: SEHNR and FQNEAQ (reference sequence). Trimming took 1 base from V and 4 from J, leaving 7 bases between them. The chain's CDR3 is CASSLGTAYGYTF. As DNA, the CDR3 is TGTGCCAGCAGCTTAGGGACGGCCTATGGCTACACCTTC.

J is TRBJ1-1 and V is TRBV10-3; D uncertain. This CDR3 has 14 residues. Trimming stripped 3 bases from V and 1 base from J, with 9 bases between. The germline V gene encodes CDR1 ENHRY and CDR2 SYGVKD. CDR3 sequence: CAISDFGANTEAFF. CDR3 sequence (DNA): TGTGCCATCAGTGATTTCGGCGCGAACACTGAAGCTTTCTTT.

Comments on this clone: This sample includes further DNA sequences coding for the same CDR3. V and J are TRBV30 and TRBJ1-3, with TRBD1 identical over 8 bases. CDR1 is GTSNPN and CDR2 is SVGIG in the germline V gene (reference sequence). The V and J ends lost 3 bases and 2 bases, in that order; junction bases with no gene match: 3. The CDR3 sequence is 14 residues long. This chain's CDR3 is CAWSRTGTGNTIYF. DNA of the CDR3: TGTGCCTGGAGCCGGACAGGGACTGGAAACACCATATATTTT.

The chain recombines TRBV7-2 with TRBJ2-5, with a possible D match to TRBD1 (5 bases). This CDR3 contains 16 residues. V was cut by 0 bases and J by 0 bases, with 11 bases left in between. Germline CDR1 reads SGHTA; CDR2 reads FQGNSA. CDR3: CASSLASGLYQETQYF. CDR3 in DNA: TGTGCCAGCAGCTTAGCGTCAGGGTTATACCAAGAGACCCAGTACTTC.